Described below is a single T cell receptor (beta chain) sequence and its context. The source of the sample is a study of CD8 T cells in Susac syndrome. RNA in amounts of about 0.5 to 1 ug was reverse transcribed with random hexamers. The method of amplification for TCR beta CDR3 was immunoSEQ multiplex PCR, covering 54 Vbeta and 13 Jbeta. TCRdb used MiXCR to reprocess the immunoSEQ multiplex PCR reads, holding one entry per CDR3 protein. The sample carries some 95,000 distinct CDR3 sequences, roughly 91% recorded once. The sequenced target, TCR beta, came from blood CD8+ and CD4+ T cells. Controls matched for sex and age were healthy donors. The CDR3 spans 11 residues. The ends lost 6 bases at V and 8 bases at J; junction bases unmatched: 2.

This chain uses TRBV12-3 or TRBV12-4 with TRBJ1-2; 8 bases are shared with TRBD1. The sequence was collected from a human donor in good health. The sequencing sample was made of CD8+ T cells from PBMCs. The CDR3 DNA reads TGTGCCAGCAGCCCAGGGGGCGGCTACACCTTC. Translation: CASSPGGGYTF.